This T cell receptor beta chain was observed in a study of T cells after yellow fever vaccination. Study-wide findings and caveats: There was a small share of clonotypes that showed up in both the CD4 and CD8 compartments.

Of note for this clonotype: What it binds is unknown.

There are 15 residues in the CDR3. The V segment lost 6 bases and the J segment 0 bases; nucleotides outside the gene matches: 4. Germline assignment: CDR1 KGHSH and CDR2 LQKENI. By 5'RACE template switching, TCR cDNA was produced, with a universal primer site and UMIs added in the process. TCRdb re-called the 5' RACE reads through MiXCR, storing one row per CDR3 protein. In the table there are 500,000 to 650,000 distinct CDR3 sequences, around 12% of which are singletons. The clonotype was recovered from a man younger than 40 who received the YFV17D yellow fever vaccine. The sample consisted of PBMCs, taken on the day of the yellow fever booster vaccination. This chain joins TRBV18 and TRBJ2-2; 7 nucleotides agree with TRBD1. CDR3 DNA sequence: TGTGCCAGCTCTGGGGACAGCGCGAACACCGGGGAGCTGTTTTTT. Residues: CASSGDSANTGELFF.